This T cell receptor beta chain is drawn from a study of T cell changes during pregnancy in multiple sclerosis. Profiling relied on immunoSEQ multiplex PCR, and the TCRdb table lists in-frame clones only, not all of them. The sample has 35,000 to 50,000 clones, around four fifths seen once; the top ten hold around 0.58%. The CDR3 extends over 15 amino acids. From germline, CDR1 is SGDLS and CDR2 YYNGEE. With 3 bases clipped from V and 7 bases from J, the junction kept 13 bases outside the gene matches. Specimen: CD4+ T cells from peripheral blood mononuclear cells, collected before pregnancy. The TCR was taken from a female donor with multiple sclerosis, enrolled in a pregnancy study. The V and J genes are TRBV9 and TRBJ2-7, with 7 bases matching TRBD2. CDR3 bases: TGTGCCAGCAGCGCCAGACTAGCAAACTCGGGGGAGCAGTACTTC. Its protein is CASSARLANSGEQYF.